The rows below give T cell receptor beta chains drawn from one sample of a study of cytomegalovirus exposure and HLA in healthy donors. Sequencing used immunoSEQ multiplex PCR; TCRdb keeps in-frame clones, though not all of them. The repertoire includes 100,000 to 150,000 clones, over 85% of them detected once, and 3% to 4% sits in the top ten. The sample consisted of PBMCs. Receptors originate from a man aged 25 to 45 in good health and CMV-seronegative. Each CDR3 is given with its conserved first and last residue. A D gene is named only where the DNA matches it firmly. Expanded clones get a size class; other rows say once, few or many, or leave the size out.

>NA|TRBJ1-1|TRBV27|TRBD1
TGTGCCAGCAGTAGGACAGGGGTTTTGCCTGAAGCTTTCTTT
CASSRTGVLPEAFF
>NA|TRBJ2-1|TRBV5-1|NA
TGCGCCAGCAGCCCCTCCGCGGACAGCTACAATGAGCAGTTCTTC
CASSPSADSYNEQFF
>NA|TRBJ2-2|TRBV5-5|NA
TGTGCCAGCAGCCTTGTCCACAGGATAAACACCGGGGAGCTGTTTTTT
CASSLVHRINTGELFF
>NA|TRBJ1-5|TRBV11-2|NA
TGTGCCAGCAGCCTCAGGGTTGGCAATCAGCCCCAGCATTTT
CASSLRVGNQPQHF
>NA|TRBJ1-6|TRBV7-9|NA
TGTGCCAGCAGCCGGACAGAAAGGAATTCACCCCTCCACTTT
CASSRTERNSPLHF
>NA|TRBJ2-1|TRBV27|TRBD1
TGTGCCAGCAGTTTAGGACAGGGGTACAATGAGCAGTTCTTC
CASSLGQGYNEQFF
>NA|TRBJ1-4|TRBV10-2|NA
TGCGCCACCGGACTTGCAACTAATGAAAAACTGTTTTTT
CATGLATNEKLFF
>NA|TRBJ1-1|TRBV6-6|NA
TGTGCCACCCGAACGGGGGGCACTGAAGCTTTCTTT
CATRTGGTEAFF
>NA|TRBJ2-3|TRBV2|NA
TGTGCCAGCAGCCGGAGCGGAGGATACACAGATACGCAGTATTTT
CASSRSGGYTDTQYF
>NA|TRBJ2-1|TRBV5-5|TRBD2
TGTGCCAGCAGCAACGTGAAGGGGCGGGGGAACCACAATGAGCAGTTCTTC
CASSNVKGRGNHNEQFF
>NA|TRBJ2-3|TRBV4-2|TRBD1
TGTGCCAGCAGCCAAGACTCCGGGACAGGGGCCACAGATACGCAGTATTTT
CASSQDSGTGATDTQYF
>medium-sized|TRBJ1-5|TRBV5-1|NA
TGCGCCAGCAGGGTGCATTATCAGGAGGGTCCGAGTTCCTATCAGCCCCAGCATTTT
CASRVHYQEGPSSYQPQHF
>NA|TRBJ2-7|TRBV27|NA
TGTGCCAGCAGGTTAGACAGGCTCTCCTACGAGCAGTACTTC
CASRLDRLSYEQYF
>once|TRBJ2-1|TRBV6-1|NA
TGTGCCAGCTTTGCTCCTAGCTCCTACAATGAGCAGTTCTTC
CASFAPSSYNEQFF
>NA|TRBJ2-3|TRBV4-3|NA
TGCGCCAGCAGCCATCCTACCGACTGGGGCGGCACAGATACGCAGTATTTT
CASSHPTDWGGTDTQYF
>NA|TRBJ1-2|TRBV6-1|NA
TGTGCCACCTACAGGGCGCGGGGCTACACCTTC
CATYRARGYTF
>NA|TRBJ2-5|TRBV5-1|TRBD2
TGCGCCAGCAGTCTCGGGACTAGCGAAGAGACCCAGTACTTC
CASSLGTSEETQYF
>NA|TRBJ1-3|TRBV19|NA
TGTGCCAGTAGGCGGAGCTCTGGAAACACCATATATTTT
CASRRSSGNTIYF
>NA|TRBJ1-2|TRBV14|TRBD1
TGTGCCAGCAGCCCCCTTGGGACAGCTCGGGGCTACACCTTC
CASSPLGTARGYTF
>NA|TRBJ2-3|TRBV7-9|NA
TGTGCCAGCAGCATACTTGGAGATACGCAGTATTTT
CASSILGDTQYF
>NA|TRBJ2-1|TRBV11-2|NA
TGTGCCAGCAGCTTACGACAAAACTCCTACAATGAGCAGTTCTTC
CASSLRQNSYNEQFF
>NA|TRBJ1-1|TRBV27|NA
TGTGCCAGCAGTTTACAGGGCATGAACACTGAAGCTTTCTTT
CASSLQGMNTEAFF
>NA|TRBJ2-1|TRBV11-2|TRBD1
TGTGCCAGCAGCCACCAGCCGGGACAGGGGGCCGATGAGCAGTTCTTC
CASSHQPGQGADEQFF
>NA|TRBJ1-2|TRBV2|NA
TGTGCCGGCGGGACTTACCAAAACTATGGCTACACCTTC
CAGGTYQNYGYTF
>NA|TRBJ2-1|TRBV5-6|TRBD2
TGTGCCAGCAGCCCCCCCCTAGCGGGGGGGAATTACAATGAGCAGTTCTTC
CASSPPLAGGNYNEQFF
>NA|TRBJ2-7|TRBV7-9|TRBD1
TGTGCCAGCAGCTCCGTTGAGGGACAGAGCTACGAGCAGTACTTC
CASSSVEGQSYEQYF
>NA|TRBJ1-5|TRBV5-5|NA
TGTGCCAGCAGCGACTTGGACATTAGCAATCAGCCCCAGCATTTT
CASSDLDISNQPQHF
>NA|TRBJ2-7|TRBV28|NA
TGTGCCAGCAGTTTGGGCCAGGGGCTGAACGAGCAGTACTTC
CASSLGQGLNEQYF
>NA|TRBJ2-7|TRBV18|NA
TGTGCCAGCTCACCAGGCCTGACCTACGAGCAGTACTTC
CASSPGLTYEQYF
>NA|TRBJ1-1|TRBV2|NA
TGTGCCAGCAGGGCGGACAGTTTGAACACTGAAGCTTTCTTT
CASRADSLNTEAFF
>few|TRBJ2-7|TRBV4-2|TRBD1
TGTGCCAGCAGCCAAGACGAGACAGGGGGCTACGAGCAGTACTTC
CASSQDETGGYEQYF